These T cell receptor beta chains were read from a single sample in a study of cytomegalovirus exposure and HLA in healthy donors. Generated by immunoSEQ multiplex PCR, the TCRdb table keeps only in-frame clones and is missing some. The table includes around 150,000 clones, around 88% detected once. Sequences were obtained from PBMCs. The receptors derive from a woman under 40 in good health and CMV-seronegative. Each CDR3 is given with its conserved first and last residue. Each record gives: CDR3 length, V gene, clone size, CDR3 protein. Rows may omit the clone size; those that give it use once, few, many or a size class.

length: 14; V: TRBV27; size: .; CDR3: CASSPSGRKHEQYF
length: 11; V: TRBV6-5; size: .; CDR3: CASSFGNTIYF
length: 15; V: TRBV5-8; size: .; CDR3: CASSLRGQAAYEQYF
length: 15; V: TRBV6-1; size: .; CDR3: CASSRGHATPETQYF
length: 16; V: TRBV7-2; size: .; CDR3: CASNSRSDRGQYGYTF
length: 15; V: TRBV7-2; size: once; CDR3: CASSLRQGRDQPQHF
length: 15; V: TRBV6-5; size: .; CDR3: CASSYRGGLGETQYF
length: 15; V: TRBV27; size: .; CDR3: CAAGNPGQGTSPLHF
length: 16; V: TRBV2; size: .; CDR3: CASRDVRDSYNSPLHF
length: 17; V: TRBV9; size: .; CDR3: CASSVGDRGRSGNTIYF
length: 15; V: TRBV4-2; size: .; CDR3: CASSRDSPGANVLTF
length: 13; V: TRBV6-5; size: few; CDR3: CASSYSQGTEAFF
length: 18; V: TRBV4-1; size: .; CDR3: CASSQVGSGWGVGYEQFF
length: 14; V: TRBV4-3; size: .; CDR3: CASSQGTGAFGYTF
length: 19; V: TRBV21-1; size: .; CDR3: CASSSSGALAGGILETQYF
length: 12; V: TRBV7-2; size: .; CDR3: CASSHPGNEQYF
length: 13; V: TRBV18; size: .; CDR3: CASSPLPSYGYTF
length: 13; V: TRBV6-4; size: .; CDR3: CASSGSVYNEQFF
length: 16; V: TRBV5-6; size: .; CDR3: CASSRLLAGVGDTQYF
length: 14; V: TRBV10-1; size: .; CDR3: CASSDGSSYNEQFF
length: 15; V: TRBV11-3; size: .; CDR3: CASSFLGQGGNEQFF
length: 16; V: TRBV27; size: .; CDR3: CASSLAASGGSYEQYF
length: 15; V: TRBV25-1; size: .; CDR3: CASSSASGRDTEAFF
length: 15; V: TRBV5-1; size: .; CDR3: CASGGKGAGGTEAFF
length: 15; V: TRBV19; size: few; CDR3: CASSMTSGYTDTQYF
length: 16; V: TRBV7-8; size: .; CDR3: CASSSNRGTKIYEQYF
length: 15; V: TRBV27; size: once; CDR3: CASSLEGQINYGYTF
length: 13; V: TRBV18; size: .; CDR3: CASSVTRGDTQYF
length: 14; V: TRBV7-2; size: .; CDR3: CASSPGEGLWGYTF
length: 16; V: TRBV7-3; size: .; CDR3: CASSIGGTGKQETQYF
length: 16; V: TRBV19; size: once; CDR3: CASSILAGSSTDTQYF
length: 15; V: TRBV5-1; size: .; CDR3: CASSLRTGGQETQYF
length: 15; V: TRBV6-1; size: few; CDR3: CASIHGGTGQETQYF
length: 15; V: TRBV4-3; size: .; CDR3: CASSQDLTGPGGYTF
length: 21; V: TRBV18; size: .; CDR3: CASSPQLLRQGQDRYTDTQYF
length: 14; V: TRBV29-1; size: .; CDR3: CSVEPSGSYYEQYF
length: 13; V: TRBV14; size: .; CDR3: CASSQARIHEQFF
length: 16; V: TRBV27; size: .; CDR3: CASSPRGLAGLETQYF
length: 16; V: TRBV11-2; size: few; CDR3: CASSLGQSTGANVLTF
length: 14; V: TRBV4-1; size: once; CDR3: CASSQPGLLMEQYF
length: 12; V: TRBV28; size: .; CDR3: CASSLLFSGYTF
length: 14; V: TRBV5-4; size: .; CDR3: CASSLERVNYGYTF
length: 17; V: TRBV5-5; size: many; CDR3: CASSVRQGPSSGYGYTF
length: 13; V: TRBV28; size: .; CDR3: CASRSRATYEQYF
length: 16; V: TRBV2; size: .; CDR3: CASSLQESDSNQPQHF
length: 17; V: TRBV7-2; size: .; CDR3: CASSPTRDRSFYNEQFF
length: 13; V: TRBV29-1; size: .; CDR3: CSAVRGLSYEQYF
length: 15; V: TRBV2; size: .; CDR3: CASSPDRGTGNTIYF
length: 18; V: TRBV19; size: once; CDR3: CASSIADRTSGRGDEQFF
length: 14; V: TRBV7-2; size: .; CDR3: CASSQTSVTGELFF
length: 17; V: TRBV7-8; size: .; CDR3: CASSIYVSAGFYYEQYF
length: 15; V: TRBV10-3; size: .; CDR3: CAISEPGLARYEQYF
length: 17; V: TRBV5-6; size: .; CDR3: CASSLLADLDRTGELFF
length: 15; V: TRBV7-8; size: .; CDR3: CASSLADRSSYEQYF
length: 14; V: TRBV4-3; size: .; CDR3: CASCRDRGSYEQYF
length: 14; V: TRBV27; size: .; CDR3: CASKRVYYQETQYF
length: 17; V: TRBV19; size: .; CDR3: CASIPPGQGMGNQPQHF
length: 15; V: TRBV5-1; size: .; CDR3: CASSFGLAGPYEQYF
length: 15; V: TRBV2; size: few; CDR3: CASRLAETSYNEQFF
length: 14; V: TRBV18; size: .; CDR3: CATYDPGLASEQFF